This T cell receptor (beta chain) was obtained from a study of shared clonotypes between healthy human individuals. CDR1 is SEHNR, CDR2 FQNEAQ, per germline (reference sequence). The CDR3 runs to 15 residues. Deletions cut 1 base from V and 4 bases from J, with 14 bases between. Comment on this clone: Its antigen is unknown.

Naive CD8 isolation took CD45RO-negative cells positively selected for CCR7 and excluded terminally differentiated effector memory CD45RA+ cells. Study-level points and caveats: The low donor count limited represented genetic and exposure-history diversity. Large depth notwithstanding, sorted-subset sequencing proved incomplete by rarefaction. Among non-shared clonotypes, generation probabilities were lower than among those shared by all four donors.

Generated by immunoSEQ multiplex PCR, the TCRdb table keeps only in-frame clones and is missing some. Altogether around 2,000,000 clones are present, about 94% being singletons, with the ten largest covering roughly 1%. The sequence was collected from a man younger than 35 in good health. What was sequenced was naive CD8+ T cells sorted from blood. This chain connects TRBV7-9 to TRBJ2-7; TRBD2 is a possible D gene (6 bases). The DNA of the CDR3 is TGTGCCAGCAGCTTAGAAGTGGAGGGATTGTACGAGCAGTACTTC. Translation: CASSLEVEGLYEQYF. Drawing the rest from reference TRBV7-9 and TRBJ2-7, the complete variable domain is DTGVSQNPRHKITKRGQNVTFRCDPISEHNRLYWYRQTLGQGPEFLTYFQNEAQLEKSRLLSDRFSAERPKGSFSTLEIQRTEQGDSAMYLCASSLEVEGLYEQYFGPGTRLTVT.